The present T cell receptor (beta chain) was sequenced within a study of shared clonotypes between healthy human individuals. Germline CDR1 is WSHSY and CDR2 is SAAADI. The CDR3 has 12 residues. V lost 2 bases to trimming and J lost 9 bases, with 8 bases between them. Libraries were prepared by immunoSEQ multiplex PCR; TCRdb keeps only in-frame clonotypes and omits some of them. Of approximately 640,000 clones listed, about two thirds are singletons. This sequence was found in a woman in her thirties in good health. The sample comprised memory CD4+ T cells sorted from blood. Subset: CD45RA-negative fraction. The rearrangement links TRBV10-2 to TRBJ2-1; D not resolved. CDR3 residues: CASSEGFSEQFF. As DNA, the CDR3 is TGCGCCAGCAGTGAGGGCTTTAGTGAGCAGTTCTTC.